This T cell receptor beta chain was found in a study of T cells in Graves' hyperthyroidism and ophthalmopathy. Findings and limits, study-wide: Blood also contained most expanded thyroid clonotypes above 0.001. A model built on 13 V-J features separated ophthalmopathy from stable hyperthyroidism.

Diagnosis relied on clinical symptoms, serum thyroxine and TRAb, thyroid ultrasound and orbital computed tomography. Any symptoms of ophthalmopathy came after the first hyperthyroidism diagnosis, from which the blood sample dates. V was pared by 5 bases and J by 10 bases, with 14 bases between. The CDR3 contains 12 residues. The source material, RNA transcripts, was used to amplify TCR beta CDR3 regions. In the first-round RT-PCR of the TCR CDR3, the HTBI primer set was used. Using its own MiXCR run on the multiplex PCR reads, TCRdb lists one record per CDR3 protein. The table lists fewer than 650,000 distinct CDR3 sequences, 11% to 15% of them singletons. This clonotype was picked up many times. Its antigen is currently unknown.

The sample consisted of blood. The chain couples TRBV12-3 or TRBV12-4 to TRBJ1-2; D may be TRBD1 (5 bases). The source is a woman aged 25 to 45 with Graves' hyperthyroidism that later progressed to Graves' ophthalmopathy. The CDR3 region has the DNA TGTGCCAGCAGTCCATGGGGGAGGACCTACACCTTC. As protein: CASSPWGRTYTF.